These 9 T cell receptor beta chains came from one sample sequenced in a study of T cell responses to AZD1222 COVID-19 vaccine. Profiling relied on immunoSEQ multiplex PCR, and the TCRdb table lists in-frame clones only, not all of them. The sample carries some 120,000 clones, around nine tenths recorded once. The material was peripheral blood, obtained on day 0 of AZD1222 vaccination. The receptors shown here come from an adult in good health.

The chain is built from TRBV11-2 and TRBJ1-5; TRBD1 aligns across 9 bases. The CDR3 consists of 14 residues. V gave up 3 bases and J gave up 4 bases; unmatched junction bases: 1. Germline V gives CDR1 SGHAT, CDR2 FQNNGV. DNA of the CDR3: TGTGCCAGCAGCTTGGACAGGGGTAATCAGCCCCAGCATTTT. Residues: CASSLDRGNQPQHF.

This clone was observed a few times. V is TRBV19 and J is TRBJ1-4; the D is unclear. The CDR3 is 18 amino acids. Germline loops: CDR1 LNHDA, CDR2 SQIVND (reference sequence). Trimming shortened V by 7 bases and J by 3 bases, and 24 bases separated the two germline ends. The CDR3 sequence: CASTLVAGVGFANEKLFF. For the CDR3, the DNA is TGTGCCAGTACCCTCGTGGCAGGAGTCGGTTTTGCTAATGAAAAACTGTTTTTT.

On this clone itself: Other DNA variants within this sample encode the same CDR3. CDR3 coding DNA: TGTGCCAGCAGATCTATGAACACTGAAGCTTTCTTT. Amino acid sequence: CASRSMNTEAFF. The chain combines TRBV6-5 with TRBJ1-1; D is ambiguous. Trimming pared 6 bases from V and 0 bases from J, leaving 5 bases between. Germline values: CDR1 MNHEY, CDR2 SVGAGI. There are 12 residues in the CDR3.

J is TRBJ1-6 and V is TRBV6-5, with D possibly TRBD1 on 5 matching bases. This CDR3 spans 15 amino acids. With 11 bases removed from V and 0 bases from J, the gap between germline ends came to 14 bases. Germline values: CDR1 MNHEY, CDR2 SVGAGI. The CDR3, as DNA: TGTGCCGCCCAAGGGGAAAGCTCCTATAATTCACCCCTCCACTTT. Its protein is CAAQGESSYNSPLHF.

This clone was recorded once. The rearrangement uses TRBV7-9 and TRBJ1-1; no firm D call. Trimming shortened V by 2 bases and J by 0 bases, and 10 bases separated the two germline ends. The CDR3 covers 15 residues. CDR1 SEHNR and CDR2 FQNEAQ come from the germline V gene (reference sequence). The CDR3 protein is CASSLTARLNTEAFF. The CDR3 DNA sequence: TGTGCCAGCAGCTTAACTGCCAGATTGAACACTGAAGCTTTCTTT.

In DNA, the CDR3 is TGTGCCAGCAGCCTCCGGGACAGGGGAACCGATACGCAGTATTTT. Its protein product is CASSLRDRGTDTQYF. The chain carries TRBV6-5 and TRBJ2-3; 10 bases match TRBD1. The CDR3 consists of 15 residues. From germline, CDR1 is MNHEY and CDR2 SVGAGI. With 6 bases clipped from V and 6 bases from J, the junction kept 9 bases outside the gene matches.

The V and J genes are TRBV10-3 and TRBJ2-7; TRBD2 aligns across 11 bases. V lost 5 bases, J lost 0 bases, and 3 bases stayed unmatched. The CDR3 consists of 15 residues. The germline CDR1 and CDR2 sequences are ENHRY and SYGVKD. As DNA, the CDR3 is TGTGCCATCAGTATAGCGGGAGGGAGCTCCTACGAGCAGTACTTC. It is translated as CAISIAGGSSYEQYF.

The J gene is TRBJ1-2, the V gene TRBV7-8, with D tentatively TRBD1 (5 bases). Trimming took off 2 bases at V and 8 bases at J, with 12 bases between the two ends. The germline gives CDR1 SGHVS, CDR2 FQNEAQ. This CDR3 contains 13 residues. CDR3 sequence (DNA): TGTGCCAGCAGCTTACAGGGAGTGAGGGGCTACACCTTC. Its protein is CASSLQGVRGYTF.

This chain connects TRBV27 to TRBJ2-1; D not certain. The CDR3 consists of 16 residues. Germline loops: CDR1 MNHEY, CDR2 SMNVEV (reference sequence). Trimming removed 3 bases from V and 5 bases from J, with 17 bases in between. CDR3 sequence: CASSLAGPGPNNEQFF. The CDR3 DNA sequence: TGTGCCAGCAGTTTGGCCGGGCCGGGTCCCAACAATGAGCAGTTCTTC.